These T cell receptor beta chains were read from a single sample in a study of blood T cell repertoires in COVID-19. Generated by immunoSEQ multiplex PCR, the TCRdb table keeps only in-frame clones and is missing some. In the table there are hundreds of thousands of clones, about 90% of which are singletons. The sequenced sample was peripheral blood. These receptors all come from a woman younger than 30 with acute or convalescent COVID-19. Each CDR3 is given with its conserved first and last residue. Fields, in order: V gene, clone size, J gene, CDR3 protein. Some rows mark clone size as missing; the rest say once, few, many or name a class of expanded clone.

v_call: TRBV6-6
clone_size: NA
j_call: TRBJ1-2
cdr3_aa: CASKRVNYGYTF

v_call: TRBV29-1
clone_size: NA
j_call: TRBJ1-6
cdr3_aa: CSARQGERSPLHF

v_call: TRBV5-6
clone_size: few
j_call: TRBJ1-1
cdr3_aa: CASSGGGQGNTEAFF

v_call: TRBV5-6
clone_size: NA
j_call: TRBJ1-5
cdr3_aa: CASSLGTGRQPQHF

v_call: TRBV4-2
clone_size: NA
j_call: TRBJ1-2
cdr3_aa: CASSQDWGVGYTF

v_call: TRBV4-1
clone_size: NA
j_call: TRBJ2-1
cdr3_aa: CASRPTRANEQFF

v_call: TRBV27
clone_size: NA
j_call: TRBJ1-1
cdr3_aa: CASSSIQGEGTEAFF

v_call: TRBV18
clone_size: once
j_call: TRBJ1-3
cdr3_aa: CASSPSGSSPGNTIYF

v_call: TRBV9
clone_size: NA
j_call: TRBJ2-2
cdr3_aa: CASSGDRVAGELFF

v_call: TRBV19
clone_size: NA
j_call: TRBJ1-5
cdr3_aa: CASTLGVEQPQHF

v_call: TRBV7-8
clone_size: once
j_call: TRBJ2-7
cdr3_aa: CASSRDRGVYEQYF

v_call: TRBV12-5
clone_size: NA
j_call: TRBJ1-1
cdr3_aa: CASGLRGPTEAFF

v_call: TRBV24-1
clone_size: NA
j_call: TRBJ2-3
cdr3_aa: CATSDFRQGADTQYF